The 22 T cell receptor beta chains below all came from one sample that was sequenced in a study of blood T cell repertoires in COVID-19. Profiled with immunoSEQ multiplex PCR; TCRdb holds only in-frame clones, not every one. Of about 170,000 clones in the sample, around 83% were seen once. Sequencing input: peripheral blood. These TCRs come from a woman at least 80 years old in a cohort sampled during active or convalescent COVID-19.

This clone was counted between two and nine times. This chain links TRBV5-1 with TRBJ1-2; TRBD1 agrees at 10 bases. Germline V lookup: CDR1 SGHRS, CDR2 YFSETQ. The CDR3 runs to 12 residues. Losses at the gene ends were 0 bases for V and 13 bases for J; bases not matched to a gene: 3. Here the CDR3 DNA reads TGCGCCAGCAGCTTGGGGGACAGGGGAGGCACCTTC. Translating gives CASSLGDRGGTF.

V gene TRBV3-1 (or the pseudogene TRBV3-2) combines with J gene TRBJ1-1; D is perhaps TRBD1 (6 bases). V was shortened by 5 bases and J by 6 bases, with 10 bases between the two germline ends. Germline V lookup: CDR1 LGHDT, CDR2 YNNKEL (reference sequence). This CDR3 comprises 12 residues. CDR3 coding DNA: TGTGCCAGCAGCAACAGGGCCTCTGAAGCTTTCTTT. This codes for CASSNRASEAFF.

The gene calls are TRBV6-5 and TRBJ1-4, with unresolved D. The V gene lost 0 bases and the J gene lost 2 bases, with 10 bases spanning the gap. CDR1 is MNHEY and CDR2 is SVGAGI in the germline V gene. This CDR3 spans 16 amino acids. The CDR3 nucleotides are TGTGCCAGCAGTTACTCGATCGGGAGGACTAATGAAAAACTGTTTTTT. Amino acid sequence: CASSYSIGRTNEKLFF.

The CDR3 sequence is CASTRVQGTEAFF. The CDR3 nucleotides read TGTGCCAGTACCCGAGTCCAGGGGACTGAAGCTTTCTTT. The chain employs TRBV19 and TRBJ1-1, with D maybe TRBD1 (6 bases). Trimming took 7 bases from V and 5 from J, leaving 14 bases between them. The germline gives CDR1 LNHDA, CDR2 SQIVND (reference sequence). This CDR3 region has 13 residues.

This rearrangement joins TRBV5-1 to TRBJ1-6, with a tentative D call TRBD1 (5 bases). Between the trimmed V and J ends, which lost 5 bases and 8 bases, there was a span of 14 bases. The CDR3 has 14 residues. Germline CDR1 is SGHRS and CDR2 is YFSETQ. CDR3 region: CASRPGTRDSPLHF. In nucleotides, the CDR3 is TGCGCCAGCAGGCCAGGGACTCGGGATTCACCCCTCCACTTT.

This chain uses TRBV6-6 with TRBJ1-5, with 7 bases identical to TRBD1. The CDR3 is 14 amino acids. The germline V gene has CDR1 MNHNY and CDR2 SVGAGI (reference sequence). V dropped 2 bases and J dropped 2; count of bases not matched to a gene: 0. The CDR3 nucleotides read TGTGCCAGCAGTTACCAGGGGGGCAATCAGCCCCAGCATTTT. Protein product: CASSYQGGNQPQHF.

The rearrangement joins TRBV7-8 to TRBJ2-7; 14 bases are shared with TRBD2. CDR3 length: 16 residues. Trimming removed 5 bases from V and 7 bases from J; junction bases left unmatched: 10. The V gene's germline CDR1 is SGHVS and CDR2 FQNEAQ. Here the CDR3 reads CASSPTGLAGDYEQYV. In DNA, the CDR3 is TGTGCCAGCAGCCCTACGGGACTAGCGGGAGACTATGAGCAGTACGTC.

The chain has TRBV29-1 and TRBJ2-3, with D possibly matching TRBD2 (5 bases). Germline V gene data show CDR1 as SQVTM and CDR2 as ANQGSEA. The CDR3 is 14 amino acids. V lost 1 base and J lost 2, with 10 bases in between. The CDR3 DNA reads as TGCAGCGTTGAAGGGGGTAGCGACACAGATACGCAGTATTTT. Amino acid sequence: CSVEGGSDTDTQYF.

CDR3 loop: CATSRDLSETQYF. CDR3 coding DNA: TGTGCCACCAGCAGAGATCTTAGCGAGACCCAGTACTTC. The chain couples TRBV15 to TRBJ2-5; D unresolved. Germline CDR1 is LNHNV and CDR2 is YYDKDF (reference sequence). The CDR3 has 13 amino acids. The ends were cut back, 0 bases at V and 5 bases at J, with 7 bases in the middle.

This clone turned up a few times. This rearrangement joins TRBV28 to TRBJ2-3, with D hard to call. This CDR3 spans 15 amino acids. Germline loops: CDR1 MDHEN, CDR2 SYDVKM. Trimming took 5 bases from V and 0 from J, leaving 12 bases between them. CDR3 nucleotides: TGTGCCAGCAGTGGCCTTGTGGAGAGCACAGATACGCAGTATTTT. It specifies CASSGLVESTDTQYF.

The rearrangement joins TRBV11-3 to TRBJ1-1, with D tentatively TRBD1 (5 bases). The V end lost 3 bases, the J end lost 6 bases, and 14 bases lay between the germline ends. In germline, CDR1 is SGHNT, CDR2 YENEEA. The CDR3 runs 14 residues. The DNA for the CDR3 is TGTGCCAGCAGCTTTTCGACAGCCTCATCTGAAGCTTTCTTT. This sequence encodes CASSFSTASSEAFF.

The chain is built from TRBV5-1 and TRBJ1-1; TRBD1 matches at 10 bases. Germline V CDR1 and CDR2: SGHRS, YFSETQ. V lost 1 base, J lost 1 base, and 4 bases stayed unmatched. The CDR3 is made up of 16 amino acids. In DNA, the CDR3 is TGCGCCAGCAGCTTGTGGGGACAGGGGACGAACACTGAAGCTTTCTTT. Translated, it gives CASSLWGQGTNTEAFF.

The table lists this clone with a count of one. The chain couples TRBV18 to TRBJ1-1; 8 bases line up with TRBD1. V lost 4 bases and J lost 6; bases outside the gene matches: 7. Looked up from germline, CDR1 is KGHSH and CDR2 is LQKENI. The CDR3 is 14 amino acids. The CDR3 here is CASSQTGGSPEAFF. For the CDR3, the DNA is TGTGCCAGCTCACAAACAGGGGGATCACCTGAAGCTTTCTTT.

The J gene is TRBJ1-6, the V gene TRBV9, with D possibly TRBD1 on 6 matching bases. This CDR3 spans 12 amino acids. Looked up from germline, CDR1 is SGDLS and CDR2 is YYNGEE. Trimming removed 7 bases at V and 7 bases at J, with 9 bases between. The CDR3 DNA sequence: TGTGCCAGCGGCGGACAGAATTCACCCCTCCACTTT. Translating gives CASGGQNSPLHF.

The V and J genes are TRBV19 and TRBJ1-6, with D possibly matching TRBD1 (5 bases). CDR1 LNHDA and CDR2 SQIVND come from the germline V gene (reference sequence). CDR3 length equals 14 residues. V lost 7 bases to trimming and J lost 2 bases, with 9 bases between them. CDR3 region: CASNRGTYNSPLHF. The CDR3 DNA reads as TGTGCCAGTAATAGGGGAACCTATAATTCACCCCTCCACTTT.

V and J are TRBV3-1 (or the pseudogene TRBV3-2) and TRBJ1-5; D not resolved. In germline, CDR1 is LGHDT, CDR2 YNNKEL (reference sequence). The CDR3 has 12 residues. V lost 1 base and J lost 10, with 8 bases in between. The CDR3 nucleotides are TGTGCCAGCAGCCAAGCCAGTGGTCCCCAGCATTTT. Translating gives CASSQASGPQHF.

This clone was detected only a few times. This chain uses TRBV9 with TRBJ2-3, with a possible D match to TRBD2 (6 bases). This CDR3 is built from 15 residues. Germline values: CDR1 SGDLS, CDR2 YYNGEE. V was shortened by 0 bases and J by 4 bases, with 12 bases between the two germline ends. The CDR3 is CASSVEVAVADTQYF. Written as DNA, the CDR3 is TGTGCCAGCAGCGTAGAGGTAGCGGTTGCAGATACGCAGTATTTT.

The chain is built from TRBV20-1 and TRBJ1-3; D not certain. Germline V gene data show CDR1 as DFQATT and CDR2 as SNEGSKA (reference sequence). V was clipped by 6 bases and J by 5 bases, with 8 bases between them. The CDR3 loop spans 11 amino acids. The CDR3: CSAAGRNTIYF. The CDR3 DNA reads as TGCAGTGCCGCCGGGAGAAACACCATATATTTT.

This chain links TRBV29-1 with TRBJ2-1, with a weak D call TRBD1 (5 bases). Germline values: CDR1 SQVTM, CDR2 ANQGSEA. The CDR3 has 10 residues. Deletions cut 5 bases from V and 7 bases from J, with 6 bases between. The CDR3 reads CSVRGNEQFF. The CDR3 DNA is TGCAGCGTTAGGGGTAATGAGCAGTTCTTC.

The V and J genes are TRBV9 and TRBJ2-3; 12 positions match TRBD1. The CDR3 length is 16 residues. The germline V gene has CDR1 SGDLS and CDR2 YYNGEE. Trimming removed 4 bases from V and 4 bases from J; junction bases left unmatched: 7. The CDR3 nucleotides read TGTGCCAGCAGCTTCTCCGGGACAGGGGGCCCAGATACGCAGTATTTT. Translating gives CASSFSGTGGPDTQYF.

V and J are TRBV6-5 and TRBJ2-3; TRBD1 matches at 7 bases. The CDR3 sequence is 14 residues long. J was trimmed by 10 bases and V by 5 bases; bases with no gene match: 12. CDR1 is MNHEY and CDR2 is SVGAGI in the germline V gene. CDR3 residues: CASSKRTSDRPQYF. The CDR3 coding sequence is TGTGCCAGCAGTAAAAGAACATCGGACAGGCCGCAGTATTTT.

A few counts support this clone. The chain uses TRBV18 and TRBJ2-3; D may be TRBD1 (5 bases). Per the germline V gene, CDR1 is KGHSH and CDR2 is LQKENI. V shed 1 base and J shed 0 bases, with 5 bases lying between them. This CDR3 spans 14 amino acids. The CDR3 here is CASSPQGSTDTQYF. The CDR3 coding sequence is TGTGCCAGCTCACCACAGGGGAGCACAGATACGCAGTATTTT.